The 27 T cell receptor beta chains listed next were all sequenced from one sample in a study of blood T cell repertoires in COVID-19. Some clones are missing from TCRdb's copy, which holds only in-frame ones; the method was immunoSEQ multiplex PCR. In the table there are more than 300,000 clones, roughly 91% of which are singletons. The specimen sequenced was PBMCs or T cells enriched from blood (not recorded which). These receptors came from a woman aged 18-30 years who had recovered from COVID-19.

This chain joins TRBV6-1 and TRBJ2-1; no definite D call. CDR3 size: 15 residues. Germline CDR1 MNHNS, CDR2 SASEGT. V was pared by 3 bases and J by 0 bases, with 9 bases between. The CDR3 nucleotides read TGTGCCAGCAGTGATGAGGCGAGCTCCTACAATGAGCAGTTCTTC. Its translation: CASSDEASSYNEQFF.

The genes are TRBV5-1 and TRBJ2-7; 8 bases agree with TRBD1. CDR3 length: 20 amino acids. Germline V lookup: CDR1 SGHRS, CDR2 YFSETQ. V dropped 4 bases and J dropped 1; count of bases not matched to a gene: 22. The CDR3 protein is CASSPLHRTGLLYESYEQYF. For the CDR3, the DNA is TGCGCCAGCAGCCCTCTCCACCGGACAGGGCTGTTATACGAATCCTACGAGCAGTACTTC.

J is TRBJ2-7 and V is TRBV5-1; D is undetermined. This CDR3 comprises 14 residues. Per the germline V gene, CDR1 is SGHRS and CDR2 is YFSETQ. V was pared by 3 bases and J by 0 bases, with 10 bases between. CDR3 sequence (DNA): TGCGCCAGCAGCTACCCAGGCGACTCCTACGAGCAGTACTTC. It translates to CASSYPGDSYEQYF.

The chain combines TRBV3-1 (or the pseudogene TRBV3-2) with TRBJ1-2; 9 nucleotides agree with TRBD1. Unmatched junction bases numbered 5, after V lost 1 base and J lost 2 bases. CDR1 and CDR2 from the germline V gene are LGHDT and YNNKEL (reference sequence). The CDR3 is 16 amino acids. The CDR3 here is CASSQGSTGGNYGYTF. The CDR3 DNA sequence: TGTGCCAGCAGCCAAGGTAGTACAGGGGGCAACTATGGCTACACCTTC.

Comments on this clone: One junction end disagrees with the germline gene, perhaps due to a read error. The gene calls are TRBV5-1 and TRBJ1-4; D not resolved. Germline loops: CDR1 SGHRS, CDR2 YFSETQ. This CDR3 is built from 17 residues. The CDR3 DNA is TGCGCCAGCGGCTTGGGATCCGGGAGAAGGACTAATGAAAAACTGTTTTTT. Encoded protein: CASGLGSGRRTNEKLFF.

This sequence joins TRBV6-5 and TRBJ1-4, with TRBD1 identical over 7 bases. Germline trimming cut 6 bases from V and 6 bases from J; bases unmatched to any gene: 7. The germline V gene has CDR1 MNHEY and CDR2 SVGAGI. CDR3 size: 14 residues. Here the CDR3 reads CASRRGTEDEKLFF. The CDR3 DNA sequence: TGTGCCAGCAGGAGGGGGACAGAAGATGAAAAACTGTTTTTT.

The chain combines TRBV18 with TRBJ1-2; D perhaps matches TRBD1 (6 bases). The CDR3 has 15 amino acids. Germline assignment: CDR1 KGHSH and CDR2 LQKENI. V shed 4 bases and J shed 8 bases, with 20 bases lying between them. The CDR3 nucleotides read TGTGCCAGCTCACGGAACAGGGAGAGCTATCAAGGCTACACCTTC. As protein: CASSRNRESYQGYTF.

Written as DNA, the CDR3 is TGTGCCATCCCGACAGGGGGAGAAGCTTTCTTT. Protein sequence: CAIPTGGEAFF. The chain links TRBV30 to TRBJ1-1, with 9 bases fitting TRBD1. This CDR3 region has 11 residues. The V segment lost 8 bases and the J segment 8 bases; nucleotides outside the gene matches: 6. Germline CDR1 and CDR2: GTSNPN and SVGIG (reference sequence). Drawing the rest from reference TRBV30 and TRBJ1-1, the complete variable domain is SQTIHQWPATLVQPVGSPLSLECTVEGTSNPNLYWYRQAAGRGLQLLFYSVGIGQISSEVPQNLSASRPQDRQFILSSKKLLLSDSGFYLCAIPTGGEAFFGQGTRLTVV.

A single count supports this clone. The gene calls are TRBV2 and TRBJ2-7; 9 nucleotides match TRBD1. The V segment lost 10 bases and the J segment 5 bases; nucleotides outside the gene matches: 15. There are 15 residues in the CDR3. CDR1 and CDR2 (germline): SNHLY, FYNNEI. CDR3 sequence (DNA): TGTGCCAACTCCTCGCCGGGACAGGGCGCCCACGAGCAGTACTTC. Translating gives CANSSPGQGAHEQYF.

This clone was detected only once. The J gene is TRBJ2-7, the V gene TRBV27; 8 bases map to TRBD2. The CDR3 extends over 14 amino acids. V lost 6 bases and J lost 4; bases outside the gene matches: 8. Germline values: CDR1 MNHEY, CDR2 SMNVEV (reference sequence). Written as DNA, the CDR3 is TGTGCCAGCAGCTCGGCGGGGGGCAAATACGAGCAGTACTTC. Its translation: CASSSAGGKYEQYF.

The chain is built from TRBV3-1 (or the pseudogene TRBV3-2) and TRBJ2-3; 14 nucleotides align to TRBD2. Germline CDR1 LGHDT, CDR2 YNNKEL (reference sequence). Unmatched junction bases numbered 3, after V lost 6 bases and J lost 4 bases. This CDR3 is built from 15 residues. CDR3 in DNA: TGTGCCAGCAGACGACTAGCGGGGGGGCCAGATACGCAGTATTTT. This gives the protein CASRRLAGGPDTQYF.

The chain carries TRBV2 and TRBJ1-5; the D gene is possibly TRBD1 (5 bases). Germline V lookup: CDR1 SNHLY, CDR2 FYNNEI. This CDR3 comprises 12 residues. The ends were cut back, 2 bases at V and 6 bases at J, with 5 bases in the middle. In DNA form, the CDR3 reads TGTGCCAGCAGTGAACAGGGTCAGCCCCAGCATTTT. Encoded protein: CASSEQGQPQHF. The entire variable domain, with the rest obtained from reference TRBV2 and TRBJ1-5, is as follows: EPEVTQTPSHQVTQMGQEVILRCVPISNHLYFYWYRQILGQKVEFLVSFYNNEISEKSEIFDDQFSVERPDGSNFTLKIRSTKLEDSAMYFCASSEQGQPQHFGDGTRLSIL.

The CDR3 sequence is CASSERTSGGPLQETQYF. The CDR3, as DNA: TGTGCCAGCAGCGAGAGGACTAGCGGGGGGCCCCTCCAAGAGACCCAGTACTTC. The V gene is TRBV9, the J gene TRBJ2-5, with 14 bases identical to TRBD2. Germline V gives CDR1 SGDLS, CDR2 YYNGEE. The CDR3 is 18 residues long. V gave up 3 bases and J gave up 1 base; unmatched junction bases: 8.

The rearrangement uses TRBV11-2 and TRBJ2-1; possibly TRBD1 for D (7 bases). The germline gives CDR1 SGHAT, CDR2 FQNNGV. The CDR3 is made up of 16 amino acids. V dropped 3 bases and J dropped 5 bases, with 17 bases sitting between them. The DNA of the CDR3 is TGTGCCAGCAGCTTGGAGGGGGCCAAGGCCCACAATGAGCAGTTCTTC. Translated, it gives CASSLEGAKAHNEQFF.

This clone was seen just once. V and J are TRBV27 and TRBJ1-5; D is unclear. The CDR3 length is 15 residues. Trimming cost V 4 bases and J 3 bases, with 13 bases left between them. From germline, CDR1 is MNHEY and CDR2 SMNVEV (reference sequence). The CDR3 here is CASSSHPGNNQPQHF. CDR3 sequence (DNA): TGTGCCAGCAGTTCCCACCCGGGGAACAATCAGCCCCAGCATTTT.

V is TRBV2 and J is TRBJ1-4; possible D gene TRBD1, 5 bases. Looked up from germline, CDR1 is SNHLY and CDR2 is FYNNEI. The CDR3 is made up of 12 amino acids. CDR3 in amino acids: CASGGANEKLFF. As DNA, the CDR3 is TGTGCTTCGGGGGGGGCTAATGAAAAACTGTTTTTT.

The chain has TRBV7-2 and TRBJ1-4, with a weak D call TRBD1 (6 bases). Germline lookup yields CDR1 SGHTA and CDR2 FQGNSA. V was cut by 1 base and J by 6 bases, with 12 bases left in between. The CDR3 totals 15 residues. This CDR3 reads CASSLVGGEDEKLFF. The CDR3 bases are TGTGCCAGCAGCTTAGTTGGGGGCGAAGATGAAAAACTGTTTTTT.

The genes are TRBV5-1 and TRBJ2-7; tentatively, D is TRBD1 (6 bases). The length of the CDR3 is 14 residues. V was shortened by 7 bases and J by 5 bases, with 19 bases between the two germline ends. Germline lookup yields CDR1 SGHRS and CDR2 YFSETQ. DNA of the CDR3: TGCGCCAGCGGAGCGGACAGCACGCCCCACGAGCAGTACTTC. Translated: CASGADSTPHEQYF.

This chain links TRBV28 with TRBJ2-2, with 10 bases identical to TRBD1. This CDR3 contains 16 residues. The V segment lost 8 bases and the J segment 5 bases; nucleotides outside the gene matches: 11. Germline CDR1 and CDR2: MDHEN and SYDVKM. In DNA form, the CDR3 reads TGTGCCAGCGACCGGGACAGGGGCGATCGGACCGGGGAGCTGTTTTTT. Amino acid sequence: CASDRDRGDRTGELFF. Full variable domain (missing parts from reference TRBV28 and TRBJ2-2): DVKVTQSSRYLVKRTGEKVFLECVQDMDHENMFWYRQDPGLGLRLIYFSYDVKMKEKGDIPEGYSVSREKKERFSLILESASTNQTSMYLCASDRDRGDRTGELFFGEGSRLTVL.

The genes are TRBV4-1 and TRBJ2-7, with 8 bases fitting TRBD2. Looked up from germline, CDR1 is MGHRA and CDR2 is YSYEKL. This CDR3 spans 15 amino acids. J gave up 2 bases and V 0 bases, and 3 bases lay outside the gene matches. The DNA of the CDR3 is TGCGCCAGCAGCCAAGATGAAGCGGGGGCCTACGAGCAGTACTTC. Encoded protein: CASSQDEAGAYEQYF.

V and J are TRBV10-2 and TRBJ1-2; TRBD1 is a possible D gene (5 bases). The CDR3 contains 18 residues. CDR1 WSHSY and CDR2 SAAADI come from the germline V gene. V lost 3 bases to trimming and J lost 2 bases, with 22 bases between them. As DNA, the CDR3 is TGCGCCAGCAGTGATTTGGGGGGACCGGACCCGTTAAACTATGGCTACACCTTC. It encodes CASSDLGGPDPLNYGYTF.

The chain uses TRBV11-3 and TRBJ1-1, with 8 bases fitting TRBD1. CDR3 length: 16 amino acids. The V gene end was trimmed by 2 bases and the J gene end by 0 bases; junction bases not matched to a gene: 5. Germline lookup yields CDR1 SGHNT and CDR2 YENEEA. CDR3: CASSLRTGSMNTEAFF. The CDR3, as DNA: TGTGCCAGCAGCTTAAGGACAGGGAGCATGAACACTGAAGCTTTCTTT.

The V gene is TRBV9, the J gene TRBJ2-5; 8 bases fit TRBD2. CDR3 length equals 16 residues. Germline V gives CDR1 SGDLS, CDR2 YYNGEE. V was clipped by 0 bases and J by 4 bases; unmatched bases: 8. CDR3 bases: TGTGCCAGCAGCGTAGGTGGAGCGGGGGACCGAGAGACCCAGTACTTC. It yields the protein CASSVGGAGDRETQYF.

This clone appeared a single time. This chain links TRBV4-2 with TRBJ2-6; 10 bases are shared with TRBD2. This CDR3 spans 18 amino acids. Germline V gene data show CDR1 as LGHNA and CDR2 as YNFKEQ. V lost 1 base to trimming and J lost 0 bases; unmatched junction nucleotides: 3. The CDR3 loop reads CASSQGLAGISGANVLTF. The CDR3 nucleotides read TGTGCCAGCAGCCAAGGACTAGCGGGCATCTCTGGGGCCAACGTCCTGACTTTC.

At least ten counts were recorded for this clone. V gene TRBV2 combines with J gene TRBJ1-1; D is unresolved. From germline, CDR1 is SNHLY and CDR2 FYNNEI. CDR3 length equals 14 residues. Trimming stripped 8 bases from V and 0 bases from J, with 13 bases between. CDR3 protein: CASPLEPMNTEAFF. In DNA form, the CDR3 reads TGTGCCAGCCCCTTAGAGCCCATGAACACTGAAGCTTTCTTT.

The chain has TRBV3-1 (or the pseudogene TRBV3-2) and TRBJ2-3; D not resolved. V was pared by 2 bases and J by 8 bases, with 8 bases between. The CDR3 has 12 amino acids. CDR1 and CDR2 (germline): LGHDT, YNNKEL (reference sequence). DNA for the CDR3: TGTGCCAGCAGCCAATCTCAGCGTACGCAGTATTTT. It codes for CASSQSQRTQYF.

CDR3 loop: CATSDFVAGINEQFF. The CDR3 region has the DNA TGTGCCACCAGTGATTTCGTGGCCGGGATCAATGAGCAGTTCTTC. The V gene is TRBV24-1, the J gene TRBJ2-1; weak D call: TRBD2 (5 bases). Germline V gene lookup returns CDR1 KGHDR and CDR2 SFDVKD. The CDR3 is 15 residues long. Trimming left V 1 base short and J 6 bases short, with 12 bases between.